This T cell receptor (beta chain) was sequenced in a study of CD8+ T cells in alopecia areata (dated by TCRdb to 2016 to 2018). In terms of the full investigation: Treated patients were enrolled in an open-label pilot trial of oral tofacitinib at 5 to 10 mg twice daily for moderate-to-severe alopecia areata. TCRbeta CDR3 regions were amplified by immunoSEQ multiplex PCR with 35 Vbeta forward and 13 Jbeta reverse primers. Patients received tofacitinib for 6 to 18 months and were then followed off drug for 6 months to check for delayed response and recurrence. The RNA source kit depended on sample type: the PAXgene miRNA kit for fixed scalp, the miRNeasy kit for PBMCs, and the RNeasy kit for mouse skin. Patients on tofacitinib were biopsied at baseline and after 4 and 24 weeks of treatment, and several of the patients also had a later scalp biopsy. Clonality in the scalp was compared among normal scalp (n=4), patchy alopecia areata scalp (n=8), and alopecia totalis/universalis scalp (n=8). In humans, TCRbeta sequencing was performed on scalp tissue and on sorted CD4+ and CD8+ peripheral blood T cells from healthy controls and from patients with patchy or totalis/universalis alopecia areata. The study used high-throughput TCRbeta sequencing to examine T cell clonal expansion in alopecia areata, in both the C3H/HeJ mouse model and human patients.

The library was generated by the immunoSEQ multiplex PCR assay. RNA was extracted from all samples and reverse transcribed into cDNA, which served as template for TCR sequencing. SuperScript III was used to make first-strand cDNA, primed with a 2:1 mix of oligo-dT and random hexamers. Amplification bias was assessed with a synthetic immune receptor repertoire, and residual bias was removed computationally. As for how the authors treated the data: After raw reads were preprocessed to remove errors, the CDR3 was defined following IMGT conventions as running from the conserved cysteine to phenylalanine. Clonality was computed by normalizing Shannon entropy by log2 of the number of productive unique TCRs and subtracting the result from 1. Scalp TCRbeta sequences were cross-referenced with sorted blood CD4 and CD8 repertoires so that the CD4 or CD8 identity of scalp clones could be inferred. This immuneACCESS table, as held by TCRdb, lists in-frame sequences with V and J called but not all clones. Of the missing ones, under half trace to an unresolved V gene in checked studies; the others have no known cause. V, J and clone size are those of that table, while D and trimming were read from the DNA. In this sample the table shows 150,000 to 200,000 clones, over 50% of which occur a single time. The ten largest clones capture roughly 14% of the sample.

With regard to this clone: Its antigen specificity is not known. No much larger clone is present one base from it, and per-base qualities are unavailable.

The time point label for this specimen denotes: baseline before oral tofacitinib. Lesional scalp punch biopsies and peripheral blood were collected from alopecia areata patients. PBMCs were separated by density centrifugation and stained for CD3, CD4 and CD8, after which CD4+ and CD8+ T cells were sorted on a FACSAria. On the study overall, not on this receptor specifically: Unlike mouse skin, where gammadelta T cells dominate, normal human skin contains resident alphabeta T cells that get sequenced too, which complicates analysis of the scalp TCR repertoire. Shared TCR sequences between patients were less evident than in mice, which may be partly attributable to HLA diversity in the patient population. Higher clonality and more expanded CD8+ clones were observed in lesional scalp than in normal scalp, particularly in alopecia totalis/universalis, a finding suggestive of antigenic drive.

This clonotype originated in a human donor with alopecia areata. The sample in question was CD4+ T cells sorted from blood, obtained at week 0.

The CDR3 has the sequence CAISPGQNLAKNIQYF. The sequence in DNA is TGTGCCATCAGCCCGGGACAGAACTTAGCCAAAAACATTCAGTACTTC. The rearranged chain carries TRBV10-3 and TRBJ2-4; the junction holds 7 bases that match TRBD1. Trimming accounts for 6 bases at V and 0 bases at J, while the number of junction bases matched to no gene is 8. From the germline V gene, CDR1 is ENHRY and CDR2 is SYGVKD. From its cysteine to its phenylalanine, the CDR3 spans 16 amino acids. The retained sequence is limited to the CDR3, 48 bases, with the frame set at the first base.